Listed below are T cell receptor beta chains from one sample, sequenced in a study of glioma-infiltrating T cells. MiXCR, run by TCRdb on the multiplex PCR reads, gives a single entry per CDR3 protein. The sample consists of about 410,000 distinct CDR3 sequences, roughly two fifths of them appearing once. Sequences were obtained from glioma tissue, nonneoplastic brain tissue, or PBMCs (not recorded which). The receptor source for this set is a human donor with low-grade glioma or glioblastoma, undergoing nonglioma brain surgery, or in good health (not recorded which). Both conserved end residues are part of each CDR3. The D gene is left open where the match is weak. Rows may omit the clone size; those that give it use once, few, many or a size class.

v_call	d_call	j_call	clone_size	cdr3_nt	cdr3_aa
TRBV6-1	.	TRBJ2-5	.	TGTGCCAGCAGCCACCGGGACGGTAGGGGACAAGAGACCCAGTACTTC	CASSHRDGRGQETQYF
TRBV20-1	.	TRBJ2-1	few	TGCAGTGCTAGAACAGGGCTCTACAATGAGCAGTTCTTC	CSARTGLYNEQFF
TRBV2	TRBD1	TRBJ2-7	.	TGTGCCATCATTGGGACAGCCTACGAGCAGTACTTC	CAIIGTAYEQYF
TRBV7-2	TRBD1	TRBJ1-4	.	TGTGCCAGCAGCTTAAGCCCTGGGACAGGGGGGTTCAACGAAAAACTGTTTTTT	CASSLSPGTGGFNEKLFF
TRBV15	.	TRBJ1-2	many	TGTGCCACCAGCAGAGATGGGGAGGGCTATGGCTACACCTTC	CATSRDGEGYGYTF
TRBV20-1	TRBD2	TRBJ2-7	.	TGCAGTGCTACACCACTCGCGGGAGGAGATTACGAGCAGTACTTC	CSATPLAGGDYEQYF
TRBV28	TRBD1	TRBJ2-7	few	TGTGCCAGCAGTTTTGCACAGGGGCCCCGAGAGCAGTACTTC	CASSFAQGPREQYF
TRBV28	TRBD1	TRBJ2-1	many	TGTGCCAGCACCAACGGGGGGACAGGGGGGAATGAGCAGTTCTTC	CASTNGGTGGNEQFF
TRBV7-9	TRBD2	TRBJ2-3	.	TGTGCCAGCAGCTTCTCGACTAGCGGAACCACAGATACGCAGTATTTT	CASSFSTSGTTDTQYF
TRBV7-2	.	TRBJ2-7	.	TGTGCCAGCAGCCCCTGGGTTGAGGCCCTGGAGCAGTACTTC	CASSPWVEALEQYF
TRBV6-1	.	TRBJ1-2	many	TGTGCCAGCAGTGAGTTGTCCAGGGTCTATGGCTACACCTTC	CASSELSRVYGYTF
TRBV7-6	.	TRBJ2-1	.	TGTGCCAGCAGCTTAGCGGGATTGGGCGGAGGGGGGAACAATGAGCAGTTCTTC	CASSLAGLGGGGNNEQFF
TRBV5-4	.	TRBJ2-3	.	TGTGCCAGCAGCTCCGCTACCGGGGGAGATACGCAGTATTTT	CASSSATGGDTQYF
TRBV6-1	TRBD1	TRBJ2-5	many	TGTGCCAGCAGGATTCACAGGGGTGAGACCCAGTACTTC	CASRIHRGETQYF
TRBV10-3	TRBD2	TRBJ2-5	.	TGTGCCATCAGGGGGGAAGCGGGAGGTGATGAGACCCAGTACTTC	CAIRGEAGGDETQYF
TRBV20-1	TRBD2	TRBJ2-3	.	TGCAGTGGGTCCGAGGGAGGGGACACAGATACGCAGTATTTT	CSGSEGGDTDTQYF
TRBV15	TRBD1	TRBJ2-5	.	TGTGCCACCAGCAATGCCCTAGCGACAGGGGGCTTCGGAGAGACCCAGTACTTC	CATSNALATGGFGETQYF
TRBV28	.	TRBJ1-5	.	TGTGCCAGCAGTTTTGTGGCCTACTCTTCGGCCCAGCATTTT	CASSFVAYSSAQHF
TRBV24-1	.	TRBJ1-5	.	TGTGCCATCAGGACAGAATATAGCAATCAGCCCCAGCATTTT	CAIRTEYSNQPQHF
TRBV27	TRBD2	TRBJ2-7	many	TGTGCCAGCAGTTTGACGACTAGCGGGAGTTACGAGCAGTACTTC	CASSLTTSGSYEQYF
TRBV6-2/TRBV6-3	.	TRBJ2-5	.	TGTGCCAGCAGTTGGAGCCCAGGGAGAAATGAGCAGTACTTC	CASSWSPGRNEQYF
TRBV28	.	TRBJ1-3	many	TGTGCCAGCAGTTTGATCAGCTCTGGAAACACCATATATTTT	CASSLISSGNTIYF
TRBV20-1	.	TRBJ2-2	many	TGCAGTGCTAGAGAGCCCGGGCGGTCGAACACCGGGGAGCTGTTTTTT	CSAREPGRSNTGELFF
TRBV11-2	TRBD1	TRBJ2-3	.	TGTGCCAGCAGCGTAGCCCCGACAGGGGCTCCGTCAGCAGATACGCAGTATTTT	CASSVAPTGAPSADTQYF
TRBV10-3	.	TRBJ2-7	many	TGTGCCATCAGTCCCTCGAGGGGGTTGTACGAGCAGTACTTC	CAISPSRGLYEQYF
TRBV27	.	TRBJ1-6	.	TGTGCCAGCAGCCCAGAAGGGTGGACCCTCCACTTT	CASSPEGWTLHF
TRBV20-1	TRBD1	TRBJ2-2	few	TGCAGTGCTAGAGATCGAAGGACAGGGAACACCGGGGAGCTGTTTTTT	CSARDRRTGNTGELFF
TRBV20-1	.	TRBJ2-7	.	TGCAGTGCTAGTAACAGGGTTAAGCAGTACTTC	CSASNRVKQYF
TRBV4-3	.	TRBJ1-3	many	TGCGCCAGCAGCGAAGCTGATCCGGGGCACGTAAATGGAAACACCATATATTTT	CASSEADPGHVNGNTIYF
TRBV20-1	TRBD1	TRBJ2-2	few	TGCAGTGCTAGAGATGCGGGACAGGGGGACACCGGGGAGCTGTTTTTT	CSARDAGQGDTGELFF
TRBV5-4	TRBD1	TRBJ2-7	.	TGTGCCAGCAGCACACCGGGACAGACCTACGAGCAGTACTTC	CASSTPGQTYEQYF
TRBV4-1	.	TRBJ2-7	few	TGCGCCAGCAGCCAAGAATTCGGGAGAAGCTACGAGCAGTACTTC	CASSQEFGRSYEQYF
TRBV4-2	.	TRBJ2-7	.	TGTGCCAGCAGCCAAGAGTCAAGCCCCTACGAGCAGTACTTC	CASSQESSPYEQYF
TRBV4-1	.	TRBJ1-1	few	TGCGCCAGCAGCCACCCGAACCAGAACACTGAAGCTTTCTTT	CASSHPNQNTEAFF
TRBV2	.	TRBJ2-7	.	TGTGCCAGCAGCCCCGGCCTGGAGCAGTACTTC	CASSPGLEQYF
TRBV27	.	TRBJ1-4	.	TGTGCCAGCTTAGGCAGGGGAAATGAAAAACTGTTTTTT	CASLGRGNEKLFF
TRBV28	.	TRBJ2-1	few	TGTGTGGTAGGACGGCCCGACTCCTACAATGAGCAGTTCTTC	CVVGRPDSYNEQFF
TRBV7-9	TRBD2	TRBJ2-1	.	TGTGCCAGCAGCCCTGAGACTAGCTGGAGCCTCGCCCCTTACAATGAGCAGTTCTTC	CASSPETSWSLAPYNEQFF
TRBV6-2/TRBV6-3	.	TRBJ2-3	few	TGTGCCAGCAGTTACCCGGGGATCACAGATACGCAGTATTTT	CASSYPGITDTQYF
TRBV20-1	TRBD1	TRBJ1-2	many	TGCAGTGCTAGACGGGACAGCTATGGCTACACCTTC	CSARRDSYGYTF
TRBV6-1	TRBD2	TRBJ2-7	.	TGTGCCATCAGTGAGTCAGTGGGACTAGCGGGTAACTGCGAGCAGTACTTC	CAISESVGLAGNCEQYF
TRBV28	.	TRBJ1-4	.	TGTGCCAGCCGTGGGTGCTCAAATGAAAAACTGTTTTTT	CASRGCSNEKLFF
TRBV28	TRBD2	TRBJ2-7	.	TGTGCCAGCAGTTTATACGGACTAGCGAGCTTCTCCTACGAGCAGTACTTC	CASSLYGLASFSYEQYF
TRBV7-2	.	TRBJ2-5	.	TGTGCCAGCAGCCACCCCCCCGGGTCTAAGAGGTACTTC	CASSHPPGSKRYF
TRBV2	.	TRBJ2-3	.	TGTGCCAGCAGTGGTTACGGGTCTAGCACAGATACGCAGTATTTT	CASSGYGSSTDTQYF
TRBV6-5	.	TRBJ2-3	many	TGTGCCAGCAGTTACCAGTGGCGGAGCACAGATACGCAGTATTTT	CASSYQWRSTDTQYF
TRBV20-1	.	TRBJ1-1	many	TGCAGTGCTGGAGGATACACTGAAGCTTTCTTT	CSAGGYTEAFF
TRBV10-2	.	TRBJ1-5	.	TGCGCCAGCAGTGAGTGGGGTCAGGGGAGCAATCGGCCCCAGCATTTT	CASSEWGQGSNRPQHF
TRBV2	TRBD1	TRBJ2-3	few	TGTGCCAGCAGTGAATTTACAGGGGTTCCGGATACGCAGTATTTT	CASSEFTGVPDTQYF